These 19 T cell receptor beta chains were all obtained from the same sample, sequenced in a study of cytomegalovirus exposure and HLA in healthy donors. With 60 Vbeta and 13 Jbeta primers, the PCR was carried out. The method was immunoSEQ multiplex PCR; TCRdb's version includes in-frame clones alone and lacks a portion of them. Of about 190,000 clones listed, around four fifths are singletons. The specimen sequenced was PBMCs. The receptors come from a boy aged 2 to 9 in good health and CMV-seronegative.

The chain employs TRBV27 and TRBJ2-6; D gene unclear. With 3 bases removed from V and 0 bases from J, the gap between germline ends came to 3 bases. Germline V gives CDR1 MNHEY, CDR2 SMNVEV (reference sequence). This CDR3 spans 14 amino acids. The CDR3 coding sequence is TGTGCCAGCAGTTTTCGCTCTGGGGCCAACGTCCTGACTTTC. Protein: CASSFRSGANVLTF.

The chain has TRBV5-6 and TRBJ2-1, with 9 bases aligning to TRBD1. CDR1 is SGHDT, CDR2 YYEEEE, per germline. The length of the CDR3 is 16 residues. With 3 bases clipped from V and 8 bases from J, the junction kept 12 bases outside the gene matches. The CDR3 DNA reads as TGTGCCAGCAGCTCTACAGGGGGCGCTAGGTTTGATGAGCAGTTCTTC. Translated, it gives CASSSTGGARFDEQFF.

This chain joins TRBV4-1 and TRBJ1-5; TRBD1 is a possible D gene (5 bases). Per germline, CDR1 MGHRA and CDR2 YSYEKL. The V end lost 0 bases, the J end lost 7 bases, and 22 bases lay between the germline ends. The CDR3 extends over 18 amino acids. CDR3 loop: CASSQELAGPLEGQPQHF. The CDR3 coding sequence is TGCGCCAGCAGCCAAGAACTGGCGGGACCTCTAGAAGGGCAGCCCCAGCATTTT.

The chain carries TRBV4-2 and TRBJ2-5; 11 bases fit TRBD2. This CDR3 is 15 amino acids long. Unmatched junction bases numbered 1, after V lost 2 bases and J lost 2 bases. Germline CDR1 and CDR2: LGHNA and YNFKEQ. Here the CDR3 reads CASSQRLAGQETQYF. The DNA for the CDR3 is TGTGCCAGCAGCCAAAGACTAGCGGGACAAGAGACCCAGTACTTC.

The rearrangement links TRBV19 to TRBJ2-2; 9 bases agree with TRBD1. The CDR3 is made up of 14 amino acids. Germline CDR1 and CDR2: LNHDA and SQIVND (reference sequence). The V segment lost 5 bases and the J segment 6 bases; nucleotides outside the gene matches: 4. The CDR3 loop is CASSFRQGAGELFF. CDR3 DNA: TGTGCCAGTAGTTTTAGACAGGGGGCCGGGGAGCTGTTTTTT.

The chain recombines TRBV2 with TRBJ2-7; 8 bases are shared with TRBD2. This CDR3 has 12 residues. The ends lost 5 bases at V and 7 bases at J; junction bases unmatched: 4. Germline CDR1 SNHLY, CDR2 FYNNEI. The CDR3, as DNA: TGTGCCAGCAGTCAGGGACTAGGGGAGCAGTACGTC. Translating it yields CASSQGLGEQYV.

The rearrangement uses TRBV5-4 and TRBJ2-5, with 15 bases fitting TRBD2. In germline, CDR1 is SGHNT, CDR2 YYREEE (reference sequence). Germline trimming cut 4 bases from V and 5 bases from J; bases unmatched to any gene: 9. The CDR3 consists of 17 residues. CDR3 amino acids: CASSPGLAGGGRETQYF. In nucleotides, the CDR3 is TGTGCCAGCAGCCCCGGACTAGCGGGAGGGGGCCGGGAGACCCAGTACTTC. The whole variable domain, filled in from reference TRBV5-4 and TRBJ2-5, reads ETGVTQSPTHLIKTRGQQVTLRCSSQSGHNTVSWYQQALGQGPQFIFQYYREEENGRGNFPPRFSGLQFPNYSSELNVNALELDDSALYLCASSPGLAGGGRETQYFGPGTRLLVL.

V gene TRBV14 combines with J gene TRBJ1-1, with 9 bases lining up with TRBD1. After removal of 5 bases from V and 5 bases from J, the junction contained 15 bases not matched to a gene. This CDR3 region has 17 residues. CDR1 is SGHDN, CDR2 FVKESK, per germline. CDR3 in amino acids: CASSAWRRGQGRTEAFF. CDR3 DNA: TGTGCCAGCAGCGCATGGCGAAGGGGACAGGGTCGGACTGAAGCTTTCTTT.

The chain joins TRBV4-1 to TRBJ2-5, with a tentative D call TRBD2 (5 bases). The CDR3 is made up of 17 amino acids. Germline CDR1 MGHRA, CDR2 YSYEKL. Trimming stripped 1 base from V and 1 base from J, with 16 bases between. Here the CDR3 DNA reads TGCGCCAGCAGCCAAGGGACTTCAGAGGACCGCCAAGAGACCCAGTACTTC. Residues: CASSQGTSEDRQETQYF.

The chain joins TRBV6-6 to TRBJ1-1, with unresolved D. This CDR3 contains 12 residues. Germline V CDR1 and CDR2: MNHNY, SVGAGI (reference sequence). Trimming pared 6 bases from V and 3 bases from J, leaving 8 bases between. The CDR3 is CASRVTDTEAFF. As DNA, the CDR3 is TGTGCCAGCAGAGTGACTGACACTGAAGCTTTCTTT.

V is TRBV18 and J is TRBJ2-7, with 12 bases aligning to TRBD2. The V segment lost 5 bases and the J segment 4 bases; nucleotides outside the gene matches: 6. CDR3 length: 15 residues. In germline, CDR1 is KGHSH, CDR2 LQKENI. As DNA, the CDR3 is TGTGCCAGCTCAGTCCGGACTAGCGGGACTTACGAGCAGTACTTC. It yields the protein CASSVRTSGTYEQYF.

The J gene is TRBJ2-3, the V gene TRBV9, with TRBD1 as a possible D gene (6 bases). Trimming shortened V by 5 bases and J by 3 bases, and 19 bases separated the two germline ends. CDR1 is SGDLS and CDR2 is YYNGEE in the germline V gene. This CDR3 is 16 amino acids long. Written as DNA, the CDR3 is TGTGCCAGCAGTCAGGGGCCCTCGGCGTTGACAGATACGCAGTATTTT. Amino acid sequence: CASSQGPSALTDTQYF. The full variable domain, with the rest looked up from reference TRBV9 and TRBJ2-3, is DSGVTQTPKHLITATGQRVTLRCSPRSGDLSVYWYQQSLDQGLQFLIQYYNGEERAKGNILERFSAQQFPDLHSELNLSSLELGDSALYFCASSQGPSALTDTQYFGPGTRLTVL.

The genes are TRBV7-9 and TRBJ2-1; TRBD2 aligns across 10 bases. The germline gives CDR1 SEHNR, CDR2 FQNEAQ (reference sequence). The CDR3 runs to 17 residues. V shed 3 bases and J 3 bases; nucleotides not matched to a gene: 8. The CDR3 DNA is TGTGCCAGCAGCTTCAGCCTAGCGGGAGCTTTCTACAATGAGCAGTTCTTC. Translating it yields CASSFSLAGAFYNEQFF.

The CDR3 here is CASSWASGDTDTQYF. Here the CDR3 DNA reads TGTGCCAGCAGCTGGGCTAGCGGGGACACAGATACGCAGTATTTT. The chain links TRBV7-6 to TRBJ2-3, with TRBD2 matching over 9 bases. The germline CDR1 and CDR2 sequences are SGHVS and FNYEAQ. V gave up 4 bases and J gave up 2 bases; unmatched junction bases: 4. The CDR3 sequence is 15 residues long.

The chain uses TRBV2 and TRBJ2-3, with D tentatively TRBD1 (5 bases). There are 14 residues in the CDR3. Germline-derived CDR1 and CDR2 are SNHLY and FYNNEI. The V and J ends lost 4 bases and 2 bases respectively, with 10 bases between them. The CDR3 protein is CASSVQGHTDTQYF. The CDR3 DNA follows: TGTGCCAGCAGTGTGCAGGGCCACACAGATACGCAGTATTTT.

This clone was counted a few times. The chain carries TRBV9 and TRBJ2-1; 9 bases align to TRBD2. The germline CDR1 and CDR2 sequences are SGDLS and YYNGEE. The CDR3 extends over 18 amino acids. J lost 6 bases, V lost 0 bases, and 13 bases had no gene match. Here the CDR3 reads CASSVALAGEVIPNEQFF. The CDR3 DNA reads as TGTGCCAGCAGCGTAGCATTAGCGGGAGAAGTCATTCCCAATGAGCAGTTCTTC.

This chain links TRBV27 with TRBJ1-1; tentatively, D is TRBD1 (5 bases). V lost 0 bases to trimming and J lost 7 bases, with 9 bases between them. The CDR3 is 13 residues long. Germline V CDR1 and CDR2: MNHEY, SMNVEV (reference sequence). CDR3: CASSLSGGSEAFF. DNA of the CDR3: TGTGCCAGCAGTTTATCCGGGGGTAGTGAAGCTTTCTTT.

The V call is TRBV5-4, the J call TRBJ1-1; D not resolved. Germline CDR1 SGHNT, CDR2 YYREEE (reference sequence). This CDR3 contains 13 residues. Trimming shortened V by 2 bases and J by 1 base, and 6 bases separated the two germline ends. Written as DNA, the CDR3 is TGTGCCAGCAGCTTAACAGAGAACACTGAAGCTTTCTTT. Its protein is CASSLTENTEAFF.

CDR3 residues: CASSETQGNGYTF. In DNA form, the CDR3 reads TGTGCCAGCAGTGAAACACAGGGCAATGGCTACACCTTC. The chain is built from TRBV2 and TRBJ1-2; D is possibly TRBD1 (6 bases). CDR3 size: 13 residues. V gave up 2 bases and J gave up 6 bases, with 10 bases separating them. Germline CDR1 and CDR2: SNHLY and FYNNEI.